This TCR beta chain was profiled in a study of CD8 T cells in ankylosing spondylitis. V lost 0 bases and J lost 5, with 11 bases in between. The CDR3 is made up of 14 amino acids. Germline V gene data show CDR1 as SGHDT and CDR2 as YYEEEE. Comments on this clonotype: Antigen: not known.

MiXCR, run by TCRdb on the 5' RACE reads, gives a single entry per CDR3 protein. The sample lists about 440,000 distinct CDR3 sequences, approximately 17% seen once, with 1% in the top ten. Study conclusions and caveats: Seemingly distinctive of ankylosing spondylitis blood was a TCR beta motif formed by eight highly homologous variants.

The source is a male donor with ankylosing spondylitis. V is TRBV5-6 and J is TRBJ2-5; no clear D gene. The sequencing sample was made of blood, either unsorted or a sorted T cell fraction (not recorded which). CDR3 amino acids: CASSLEQLTETQYF. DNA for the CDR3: TGTGCCAGCAGCTTGGAACAGCTAACGGAGACCCAGTACTTC.